The T cell receptor beta chain described here comes from a study of T-cell reconstitution after alpha-beta-depleted transplantation in children. It was with unique molecular identifiers that the TCRbeta library was prepared. TCRdb reanalysed the PCR reads using MiXCR and keeps one entry per CDR3 protein. The sample includes over 550,000 distinct CDR3 sequences, roughly a tenth of them seen just once. CDR1 and CDR2 from the germline V gene are SQVTM and ANQGSEA. The length of the CDR3 is 14 residues. The J segment lost 6 bases and the V segment lost 8 bases, leaving 14 bases of the junction unmatched. In its sample, this clonotype was seen a few times.

The TCR was taken from a human donor who donated a stem cell graft to a child with acute myeloid leukemia. The genes are TRBV29-1 and TRBJ2-7; 9 bases line up with TRBD1. The starting material was PBMCs from the stem cell graft donor, obtained from the stem cell graft. The CDR3 coding sequence is TGCAGCATCAGGGTGGACAGGGGAGTCTCCGAGCAGTACTTC. It codes for CSIRVDRGVSEQYF.